These T cell receptor beta chains were read from a single sample in a study of T cell responses to AZD1222 COVID-19 vaccine. Libraries were prepared by immunoSEQ multiplex PCR; TCRdb keeps only in-frame clonotypes and omits some of them. The sample lists roughly 80,000 clones; 75% to 95% were seen once. The input for sequencing was peripheral blood, taken on day 0 of MenACWY control vaccination. These receptors all stem from an adult in good health. Both conserved end residues are part of each CDR3. Each record gives: D gene, J gene, V gene, CDR3 protein, CDR3 DNA. A D gene is named only where the DNA matches it firmly.

d_call: -
j_call: TRBJ2-7
v_call: TRBV19
cdr3_aa: CASSIPGGYEQYF
cdr3_nt: TGTGCCAGTAGTATACCGGGCGGCTACGAGCAGTACTTC

d_call: -
j_call: TRBJ2-7
v_call: TRBV28
cdr3_aa: CASSLRADHTYEQYF
cdr3_nt: TGTGCCAGCAGTTTACGCGCGGACCACACCTACGAGCAGTACTTC

d_call: TRBD2
j_call: TRBJ2-5
v_call: TRBV6-5
cdr3_aa: CASSSGRGQETQYF
cdr3_nt: TGTGCCAGCAGTAGCGGGAGGGGACAAGAGACCCAGTACTTC

d_call: -
j_call: TRBJ1-3
v_call: TRBV14
cdr3_aa: CASSPRAGPGNTIYF
cdr3_nt: TGTGCCAGCAGCCCCCGGGCAGGGCCCGGAAACACCATATATTTT

d_call: -
j_call: TRBJ1-5
v_call: TRBV19
cdr3_aa: CASSPSRGQGYQPQHF
cdr3_nt: TGTGCCAGTAGCCCCTCCCGGGGTCAGGGTTATCAGCCCCAGCATTTT

d_call: -
j_call: TRBJ2-1
v_call: TRBV4-3
cdr3_aa: CASSQDTEQFF
cdr3_nt: TGCGCCAGCAGCCAAGACACTGAGCAGTTCTTC

d_call: -
j_call: TRBJ2-7
v_call: TRBV11-2
cdr3_aa: CASSFRWESYEQYF
cdr3_nt: TGTGCCAGCAGCTTCCGGTGGGAATCCTACGAGCAGTACTTC

d_call: -
j_call: TRBJ1-5
v_call: TRBV6-6
cdr3_aa: CASREGNQPQHF
cdr3_nt: TGTGCCAGCAGGGAAGGAAATCAGCCCCAGCATTTT

d_call: -
j_call: TRBJ1-2
v_call: TRBV18
cdr3_aa: CASSPNRDDYGYTF
cdr3_nt: TGTGCCAGCTCACCGAACAGGGACGACTATGGCTACACCTTC

d_call: -
j_call: TRBJ2-7
v_call: TRBV12-3/TRBV12-4
cdr3_aa: CASSLFGSGEQYF
cdr3_nt: TGTGCCAGCAGTTTATTCGGGTCGGGCGAGCAGTACTTC